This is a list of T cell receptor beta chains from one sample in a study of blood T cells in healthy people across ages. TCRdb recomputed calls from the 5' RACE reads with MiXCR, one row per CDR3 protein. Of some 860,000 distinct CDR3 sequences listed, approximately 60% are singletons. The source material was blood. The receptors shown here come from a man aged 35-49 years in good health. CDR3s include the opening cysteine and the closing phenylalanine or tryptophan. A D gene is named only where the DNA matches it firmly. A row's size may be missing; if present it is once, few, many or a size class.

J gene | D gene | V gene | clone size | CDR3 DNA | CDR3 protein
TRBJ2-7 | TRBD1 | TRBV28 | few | TGTGCCAGCAGCCTTATAGGGGGACAGGGGGACGAGCAGTACTTC | CASSLIGGQGDEQYF
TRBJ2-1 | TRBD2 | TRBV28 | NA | TGTGCCAGCAGTTTAATGCTAGCGGGACCTGGCTCCTACAATGAGCAGTTCTTC | CASSLMLAGPGSYNEQFF
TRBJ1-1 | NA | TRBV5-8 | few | TGTGCCAGCAGCTTGGGAGTTATAGGAAACACTGAAGCTTTCTTT | CASSLGVIGNTEAFF
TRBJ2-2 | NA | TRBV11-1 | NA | TGTGCCAGCAGCTTACTGAGGAGCTGGGGACCCGGGGAGCTGTTTTTT | CASSLLRSWGPGELFF
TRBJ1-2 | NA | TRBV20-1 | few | TGCAGTGGGATCGAGGGGTTCTATGGCTACACCTTC | CSGIEGFYGYTF
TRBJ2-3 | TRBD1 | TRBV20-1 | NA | TGCAGTGCTAGTAGGGACAGGGGGATGTCAGATACGCAGTATTTT | CSASRDRGMSDTQYF
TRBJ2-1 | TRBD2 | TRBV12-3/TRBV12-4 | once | TGTGCCAGCAGATTGACTAGCGGGGGGTGGTACAATGAGCAGTTCTTC | CASRLTSGGWYNEQFF
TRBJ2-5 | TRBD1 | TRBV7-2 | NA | TGTGCCAGCAGCCCACGGACAGGGGCCGAGACCCAGTACTTC | CASSPRTGAETQYF
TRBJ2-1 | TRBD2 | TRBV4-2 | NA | TGTGCCAGCAGCCAAACTAGCGGCACCTCCTCCTACAATGAGCAGTTCTTC | CASSQTSGTSSYNEQFF
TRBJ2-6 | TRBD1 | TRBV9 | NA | TGTGCCAGCAGCGTAGAGGGGACAGGCACGGGGGCCAACGTCCTGACTTTC | CASSVEGTGTGANVLTF
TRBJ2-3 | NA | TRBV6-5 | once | TGTGCCAGCAGTTATGGGGGGAGTAGCACAGATACGCAGTATTTT | CASSYGGSSTDTQYF
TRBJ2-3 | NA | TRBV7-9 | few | TGTGCCAGCAGCGCCGTGACCAGGCCCCGGGGGAGCACAGATACGCAGTATTTT | CASSAVTRPRGSTDTQYF
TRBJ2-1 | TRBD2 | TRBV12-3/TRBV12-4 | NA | TGTGCCAGCAGTTTAGCTGCTAGCGGGGGGGCTGGTGAGCAGTTCTTC | CASSLAASGGAGEQFF
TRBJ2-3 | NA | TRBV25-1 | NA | TGTGCCAGCAGGGCTGCTGCCGGCCAGGGAGATGTGAATACGCAGTATTTT | CASRAAAGQGDVNTQYF
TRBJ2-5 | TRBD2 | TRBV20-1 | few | TGCAGTGCTAGTGTTAGCGGGAGGGCAATCGGTGAGCAGTACTTC | CSASVSGRAIGEQYF
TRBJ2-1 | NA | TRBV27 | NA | TGTGCCAGCAGTTCTAGAGGGTCCCCCTACAATGAGCAGTTCTTC | CASSSRGSPYNEQFF
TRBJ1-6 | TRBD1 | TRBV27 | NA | TGTGCCAGCAGTGCCAGGGGGAGTAATTCACCCCTCCACTTT | CASSARGSNSPLHF
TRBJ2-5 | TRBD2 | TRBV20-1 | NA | TGCAGTGCTAGAGACGCTAGCGGGGGGGATGAGCAGTACTTC | CSARDASGGDEQYF
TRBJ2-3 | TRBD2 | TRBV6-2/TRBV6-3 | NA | TGTGCCAGCAGTTACTCGATAGCGGCGGCTAGCGGGGGAACTAGCACAGATACGCAGTATTTT | CASSYSIAAASGGTSTDTQYF
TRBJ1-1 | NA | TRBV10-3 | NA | TGTGCCATCGGAACGGGGCTGACTGAAGCTTTCTTT | CAIGTGLTEAFF
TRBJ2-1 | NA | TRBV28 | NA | TGTGCCAGCACCGATAGGGGTCGAAGCTCCTACAATGAGCAGTTCTTC | CASTDRGRSSYNEQFF
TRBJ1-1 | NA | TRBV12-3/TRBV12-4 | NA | TGTGCCAGCAGTCCTCTCCTCGAGACTGAAGCTTTCTTT | CASSPLLETEAFF
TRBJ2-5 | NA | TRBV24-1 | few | TGTGCCACCAGTGACCTAATGGAAGGGGGGACCCAAGAGACCCAGTACTTC | CATSDLMEGGTQETQYF
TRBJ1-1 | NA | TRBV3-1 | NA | TGTGCCAGCAGCCAAGAGGTCAGGACAGATGAAGCTTTCTTT | CASSQEVRTDEAFF
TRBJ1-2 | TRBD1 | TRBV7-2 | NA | TGTGCCAGCAGCTTCGCCGGGACAGGGGTGAACTATGGCTACACCTTC | CASSFAGTGVNYGYTF
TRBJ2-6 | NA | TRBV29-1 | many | TGCACCATCTCACGTGCCAACGTCCTGACTTTC | CTISRANVLTF
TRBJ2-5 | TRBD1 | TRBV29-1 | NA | TGCAGCGTGTACTCCACAACAACAGGGGGCTTCAGGGGGACCCAGTACTTC | CSVYSTTTGGFRGTQYF
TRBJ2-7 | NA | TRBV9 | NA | TGTGCCAGCAGCGTAGGTCTAGGGGCCCACGAGCAGTACTTC | CASSVGLGAHEQYF
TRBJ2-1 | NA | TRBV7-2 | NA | TGTGCCAGCAGCTCCTACAGGGTAAGCAATGAGCAGTTCTTC | CASSSYRVSNEQFF
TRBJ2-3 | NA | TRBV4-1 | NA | TGCGCCAGCAGCCGGCACCAGGAGGCCCAAGCAGATACGCAGTATTTT | CASSRHQEAQADTQYF
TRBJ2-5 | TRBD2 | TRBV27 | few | TGTGCCAGCAGATCCCTGGCGGGGGAGCAGTACTTC | CASRSLAGEQYF
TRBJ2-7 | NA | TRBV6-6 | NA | TGTGCCAGCAGCTACCGCGCAGGTGGCTCCTACGAGCAGTACTTC | CASSYRAGGSYEQYF
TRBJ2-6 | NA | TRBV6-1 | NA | TGTGCCAGCAGTGGTGTAGGGGGTCCGGGCTTGGGCTCTGGGGCCAACGTCCTGACTTTC | CASSGVGGPGLGSGANVLTF
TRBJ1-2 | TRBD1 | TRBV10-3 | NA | TGTGCCATCAGCGATGGACAGGGAGGGGGTATGGGTTATGGCTACACCTTC | CAISDGQGGGMGYGYTF
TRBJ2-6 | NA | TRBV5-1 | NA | TGCGCCAGCGGACTTTTCTTAGGGGGGGTGGACGTCCTGACTTTC | CASGLFLGGVDVLTF
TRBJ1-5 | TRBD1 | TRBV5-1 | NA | TGCGCCAGCAGCTTTGAGACAGGGATTCAGCCCCAGCATTTT | CASSFETGIQPQHF
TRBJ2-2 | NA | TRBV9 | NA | TGTGCCAGCAGCGTCCTAGCCACCGGGGAGCTGTTTTTT | CASSVLATGELFF